This is a list of T cell receptor beta chains from one sample in a study of blood T cell repertoires in COVID-19. The assay was immunoSEQ multiplex PCR, and TCRdb's table has in-frame clones only and misses some. The sample shows around 47,000 clones, 89% of them seen only once. Sequencing was done on a sample of peripheral blood. Receptors originate from an elderly man with active or convalescent COVID-19. The CDR3 runs from the conserved cysteine through the conserved F or W. The D gene is left open where the match is weak. Some rows mark clone size as missing; the rest say once, few, many or name a class of expanded clone.

>once|TRBV5-5|TRBJ1-6|TRBD1
TGTGCCAGCAGCGGTAACAGGGGGCCCTTCTCCTATAATTCACCCCTCCACTTT
CASSGNRGPFSYNSPLHF
>.|TRBV6-4|TRBJ2-1|.
TGTGCCAGCAGTGACGGCGGCAGAGCTTCGGATGAGCAGTTCTTC
CASSDGGRASDEQFF
>.|TRBV5-4|TRBJ2-1|.
TGTGCCAGCAGCCCGGCGGGGCTAGTTACTGAGCAGTTCTTC
CASSPAGLVTEQFF
>.|TRBV11-2|TRBJ2-5|TRBD2
TGTGCCAGCAGTCGTAGCGGGGGGGCCGTCTGGGAGACCCAGTACTTC
CASSRSGGAVWETQYF
>.|TRBV6-5|TRBJ1-1|.
TGTGCCAGCAGTTACGGTCTCCGGGGGGAGACTGAAGCTTTCTTT
CASSYGLRGETEAFF
>medium-sized|TRBV13|TRBJ2-1|TRBD1
TGTGCCAGCAGCGTAGTCCCCACCGGGACAGGGTTATTAAATGAGCAGTTCTTC
CASSVVPTGTGLLNEQFF
>.|TRBV5-4|TRBJ2-7|TRBD1
TGTGCCAGCAGCTTTGCCGGAGGGGGACAGGGATACGAGCAGTACTTC
CASSFAGGGQGYEQYF
>once|TRBV7-2|TRBJ1-6|.
TGTGCCAGCAGCCGGGGTGCAGGCCCGAATGGTTCACCCCTCCACTTT
CASSRGAGPNGSPLHF
>.|TRBV28|TRBJ2-5|TRBD2
TGTGCCAGCAGGGTAATTGCTAGCGGGGGAGCCCGACTCCAACAAGAGACCCAGTACTTC
CASRVIASGGARLQQETQYF
>.|TRBV5-1|TRBJ2-3|.
TGCGCCAGCAGCTTGGCCGTGAGGGTGGATACGCAGTATTTT
CASSLAVRVDTQYF
>.|TRBV11-2|TRBJ2-7|TRBD2
TGTGCCAGCAGCTTAGGGACTAGCGGGGGCAACGAGCAGTACTTC
CASSLGTSGGNEQYF
>.|TRBV21-1|TRBJ1-3|.
TGTGCCAGCAGCAAATTGGTCAGGGGGGACAGGGGGCCGAACTCTGGAAACACCATATATTTT
CASSKLVRGDRGPNSGNTIYF